One TCR beta chain is described in this entry. This receptor's antigen is unknown. No base-level quality is on record; no much larger clone is a single base apart. All patients had node-negative disease on CT and PET/CT, and none had a history of other malignancies or had previously received chemotherapy or radiotherapy. At each of the two time points, around 5.9 milliliters of peripheral venous blood were collected into EDTA tubes. Ficoll-Paque Plus density-gradient centrifugation was used to isolate PBMCs. Samples were stored at -80°C immediately after collection until analysis. Two rounds of multiplex PCR on genomic DNA were used to amplify the TCR beta CDR3 region. The first PCR round used primers specific to each TRBV and TRBJ gene, with sequences filed in Chinese patent CN105087789A. Universal primers were used in the second PCR round. The Roche High Pure PCR Template Preparation Kit was used to extract genomic DNA from the frozen PBMCs. An Illumina HiSeq 3000 was used to sequence the libraries paired-end with 151 bp reads. Per the original workflow: CutAdapt was used to remove raw reads lacking the multiplex PCR primer sequences. Using PEAR, the high-quality paired reads were merged into contigs. By aligning each contig to reference sequences, MiXCR assigned the TRB V, D and J gene segments to that contig. CDR3 sequences were clustered by base quality and sequence similarity to remove sequencing errors. Diversity was measured as Shannon entropy normalized by the natural log of productive TCR sequence number. One minus Shannon entropy divided by the natural log of the number of unique clonotypes was used as the definition of clonality. Using the Youden index from ROC curves, the researchers picked the repertoire-metric cut-offs for progression-free survival, and all analyses were carried out in R 3.5.3. TCRdb's own reprocessing of the public reads used fastp at Q25 and MiXCR and kept productive beta chains. Every distinct CDR3 protein forms one entry, paired with its most common genes and DNA. The V and J calls come from TCRdb's annotation, not from the publication. Within this sample are around 11,000 distinct CDR3 sequences, with approximately 50% of them counted one time only. The leading ten clones occupy 7% to 7.5% of the sample.

The cysteine opens and the phenylalanine closes a CDR3 of 15 amino acids. Kept here is only the CDR3 DNA, which spans 45 bases and is read in frame from base 1. The junction shows trimming of 0 bases on V and 0 bases on J, plus 7 bases between the germline ends. CDR1 and CDR2 (SGDLS, YYNGEE) derive from the germline V gene. The data were obtained in a study of prognosis after radiotherapy for stage I lung cancer (dated by TCRdb to the early 2020s). Context from the whole study: Between early 2018 and early 2019, around 19 stage I NSCLC patients were enrolled in Nanjing, China. Over eleven of the patients were found to have newly diagnosed primary stage I lung tumors, and about five were living with oligometastatic NSCLC after surgical resection of the primary tumor. All patients were regarded as medically inoperable, because of comorbidities in about a dozen patients and refusal of surgery in six or seven patients. The cohort was made up of roughly 13 men and a handful of women, with a median age of nearly 75 years and an age range of 53 to 84 years. Squamous cell carcinoma histology was identified in roughly 7 patients, and adenocarcinoma histology was identified in more than ten patients. Using image-guided IMRT or VMAT, SBRT was delivered in 3 to 5 fractions at a biologically effective dose of at least 100 Gy. SBRT was not combined with any concurrent therapy in any patient. About 20% of the 19 patients developed distant metastases after SBRT, at a median of about 7 months; the other 15 showed no significant progression. The study profiled peripheral blood TCR beta repertoires from stage I NSCLC patients before and after stereotactic body radiotherapy and related them to distant failure. For each of the 20 or so patients, one blood sample was taken before SBRT and one after, so the study sequenced approximately 38 samples in total.

The research as a whole found: Differences by metastasis status were reportedly seen in TRBV and TRBJ usage frequencies, involving two V genes at baseline and, after SBRT, roughly ten V genes and two J genes. No determination of tumor specificity was made for expanded TCR clones. No adjustment for multiple comparisons was applied to any of the reported P values. The small cohort and short follow-up limited the study, so independent validation of the findings is needed. Post-SBRT Shannon entropy and its change from baseline were lower in patients who developed distant metastases; baseline Shannon entropy was not associated with metastases. A decrease in unique TCR clone counts was observed after SBRT (median around 9,800 before versus around 6,900 after; Wilcoxon paired P=0.011).

The material was PBMCs, obtained before or after stereotactic body radiation therapy (not recorded which). This clonotype was obtained from a donor older than 45 with non-small cell lung cancer. The rearranged segments are TRBV9 and TRBJ1-3; TRBD1 is a weak D gene call, 5 bases matching. The DNA sequence reads TGTGCCAGCAGCGTAGGGGGGATCTCTGGAAACACCATATATTTT. This sequence encodes CASSVGGISGNTIYF.